This TCR beta chain was sequenced during a study of STAT5B mutations in CD4+ large granular lymphocyte leukemia. Original handling: The detection floor for productive clonotype frequency was 2.59 x 10-5. TCRdb keeps only in-frame clones here, not all; method: immunoSEQ multiplex PCR. That table furnishes V, J and clone size, whereas the DNA furnished D and trimming. Of fewer than 40,000 clones in the sample, under 80% were seen once. This CDR3 has 15 amino acids. Germline values: CDR1 SGHTA, CDR2 FQGNSA. The V gene lost 5 bases and the J gene lost 4 bases, with 14 bases spanning the gap. V is TRBV7-2 and J is TRBJ2-2, with D possibly being TRBD2 (6 bases). Source material: CD4+ T cells from blood buffy coats. The clonotype comes from a human donor in good health. CDR3: CASSPRLDGTGELFF. For the CDR3, the DNA is TGTGCCAGCAGCCCACGACTAGATGGCACCGGGGAGCTGTTTTTT.